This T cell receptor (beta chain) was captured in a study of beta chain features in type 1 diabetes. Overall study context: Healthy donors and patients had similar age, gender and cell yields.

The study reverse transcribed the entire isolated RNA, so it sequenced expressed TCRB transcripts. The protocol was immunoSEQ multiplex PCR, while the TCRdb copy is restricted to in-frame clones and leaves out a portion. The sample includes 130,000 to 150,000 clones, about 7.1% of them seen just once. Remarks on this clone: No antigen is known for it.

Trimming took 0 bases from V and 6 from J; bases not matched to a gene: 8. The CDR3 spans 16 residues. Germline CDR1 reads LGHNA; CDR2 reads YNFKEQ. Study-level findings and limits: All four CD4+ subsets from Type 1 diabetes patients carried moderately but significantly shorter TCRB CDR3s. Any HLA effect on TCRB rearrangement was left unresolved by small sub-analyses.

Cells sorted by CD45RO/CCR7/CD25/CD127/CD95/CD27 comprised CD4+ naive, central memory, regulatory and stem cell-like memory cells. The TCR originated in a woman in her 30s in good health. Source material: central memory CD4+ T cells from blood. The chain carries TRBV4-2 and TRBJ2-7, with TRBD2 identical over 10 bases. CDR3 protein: CASSQDSLAGDSEQYF. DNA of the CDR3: TGTGCCAGCAGCCAAGATAGCCTAGCGGGAGACAGCGAGCAGTACTTC.